This T cell receptor (beta chain) comes out of a study of blood T cell repertoires in COVID-19. The V gene's germline CDR1 is MNHNY and CDR2 SVGAGI (reference sequence). The V segment lost 8 bases and the J segment 1 base; nucleotides outside the gene matches: 4. CDR3 size: 14 residues. The protocol was immunoSEQ multiplex PCR, while the TCRdb copy is restricted to in-frame clones and leaves out a portion. This table has 150,000 to 180,000 clones, 80% to 90% appearing once. Sequencing was carried out using peripheral blood. The chain is built from TRBV6-6 and TRBJ2-5; 10 bases map to TRBD2. The receptor comes from a woman aged 45-65 years with acute or convalescent COVID-19. CDR3 DNA: TGTGCCAGCTCGGAGCGGGGGGGCCAAGAGACCCAGTACTTC. Its translation: CASSERGGQETQYF.